These 7 T cell receptor beta chains share one sample of origin, sequenced in a study of blood T cell repertoires in COVID-19. The assay was immunoSEQ multiplex PCR, and TCRdb's table has in-frame clones only and misses some. The table lists hundreds of thousands of clones, approximately 91% of them singletons. The sequenced sample was PBMCs or T cells enriched from blood (not recorded which). The receptors stem from a woman aged 18-29 years who had been exposed to COVID-19.

The J gene is TRBJ2-7, the V gene TRBV28; maybe TRBD1 (5 bases). The CDR3 runs to 14 residues. Trimming removed 1 base at V and 2 bases at J, with 9 bases between. Germline lookup yields CDR1 MDHEN and CDR2 SYDVKM. The CDR3 sequence is CASSLLGQAYEQYF. The CDR3 bases are TGTGCCAGCAGTTTATTGGGGCAAGCCTACGAGCAGTACTTC.

The V call is TRBV27, the J call TRBJ2-3; 7 bases are shared with TRBD2. V lost 7 bases to trimming and J lost 4 bases; unmatched junction nucleotides: 11. Per the germline V gene, CDR1 is MNHEY and CDR2 is SMNVEV (reference sequence). This CDR3 is 15 amino acids long. The CDR3 protein is CASTQEGLGADTQYF. The CDR3 DNA follows: TGTGCCAGCACCCAGGAAGGACTAGGCGCAGATACGCAGTATTTT.

This clone was observed a few times. The CDR3, as DNA: TGTGCCAGCACGGAGGGTACTAATGAAAAACTGTTTTTT. It yields the protein CASTEGTNEKLFF. V gene TRBV28 combines with J gene TRBJ1-4; D is unclear. Germline lookup yields CDR1 MDHEN and CDR2 SYDVKM. The CDR3 has 13 residues. V was trimmed by 7 bases and J by 2 bases, leaving 8 bases between them.

The V and J genes are TRBV6-2 or TRBV6-3 and TRBJ2-1, with a weak D call TRBD1 (5 bases). Germline assignment: CDR1 MNHEY and CDR2 SVGEGT. V was clipped by 2 bases and J by 5 bases, with 22 bases between them. The CDR3 runs 18 residues. The CDR3 loop reads CASSYLNSPRTSDNEQFF. Here the CDR3 DNA reads TGTGCCAGCAGTTACCTTAATAGCCCCCGGACAAGTGACAATGAGCAGTTCTTC.

V and J are TRBV5-4 and TRBJ2-2; weak D call: TRBD2 (5 bases). The CDR3 sequence is 17 residues long. The germline V gene encodes CDR1 SGHNT and CDR2 YYREEE (reference sequence). The V gene lost 4 bases and the J gene lost 7 bases, with 23 bases spanning the gap. This CDR3 reads CASSPYGGELRVGELFF. The DNA for the CDR3 is TGTGCCAGCAGCCCCTACGGTGGGGAGTTACGGGTCGGGGAGCTGTTTTTT.

The rearrangement links TRBV18 to TRBJ1-1; D may be TRBD1 (6 bases). The CDR3 consists of 13 residues. The germline CDR1 and CDR2 sequences are KGHSH and LQKENI. V lost 4 bases, J lost 2 bases, and 8 bases lay in between. CDR3 amino acids: CASSRTVNTEAFF. The CDR3 DNA sequence: TGTGCCAGCTCACGGACAGTAAACACTGAAGCTTTCTTT. Using reference TRBV18 and TRBJ1-1 for the parts outside the CDR3, the full variable domain is NAGVMQNPRHLVRRRGQEARLRCSPMKGHSHVYWYRQLPEEGLKFMVYLQKENIIDESGMPKERFSAEFPKEGPSILRIQQVVRGDSAAYFCASSRTVNTEAFFGQGTRLTVV.

The CDR3 nucleotides are TGTGCCAGCAGCCCCCCCGTCCAGTTCTATGGCTACACCTTC. As protein: CASSPPVQFYGYTF. The V call is TRBV25-1, the J call TRBJ1-2; D remains ambiguous. The CDR3 sequence is 14 residues long. V was trimmed by 6 bases and J by 4 bases, leaving 15 bases between them. From germline, CDR1 is MGHDK and CDR2 SYGVNS.